This TCR beta chain emerged from a study of cytomegalovirus exposure and HLA in healthy donors. Study information: An early data release held tens of millions of unique TCRs from HLA-typed donors. Notes on the study in general: Earlier analysis looked at TCR beta V segments, and most were productive about 90% or about 30% of the time.

V was shortened by 0 bases and J by 1 base, with 12 bases between the two germline ends. The germline V gene has CDR1 MNHEY and CDR2 SVGAGI. The CDR3 runs to 16 residues. PCR primers comprised 60 Vbeta and 13 Jbeta primers. Here immunoSEQ multiplex PCR was the method, and the copy in TCRdb shows in-frame clones only, minus some. The repertoire includes roughly 180,000 clones, around 81% of them detected once, and 2.1% sits in the top ten. On this clone: Antigen: not known.

The sequence came from a woman aged 18-29 years in good health and CMV-seropositive. Sequencing was performed on PBMCs. V is TRBV6-5 and J is TRBJ1-1; no clear D. The CDR3 coding sequence is TGTGCCAGCAGTTACTCGAACGCGGTTGAGAACACTGAAGCTTTCTTT. Translated: CASSYSNAVENTEAFF.